This record looks at one T cell receptor (beta chain) sequence and its context. The target antigen is unknown. The donors were in the roughly 130-subject validation cohort; that cohort was separate from the roughly 620-subject first cohort. Only in-frame clones appear in the TCRdb table, and some are missing; sequencing was by immunoSEQ multiplex PCR. The table shows fewer than 250,000 clones, with roughly 84% occurring only once. This sample is part of a study of cytomegalovirus exposure and HLA in healthy donors. Findings and limits, study-wide: Among TCR sequences, most were rare, though some public TCRs appeared in many donors. CMV antigen specificity of a few CMV-associated chains was confirmed in vitro.

This CDR3 spans 12 amino acids. Germline V gene sequence: CDR1 WSHSY, CDR2 SAAADI. The germline V and J ends were trimmed by 6 bases and 6 bases, with 12 bases remaining between them. Source material: PBMCs. The clonotype originates from a woman aged 18-29 years in good health and CMV-seropositive. V is TRBV10-2 and J is TRBJ2-7, with no clear D. The CDR3 nucleotides are TGCGCCAGCAGGGCCCCTGCAAGCGAGCAGTACTTC. This codes for CASRAPASEQYF.